What follows are 15 T cell receptor beta chains derived from one specimen sequenced in a study of OX40 agonist ivuxolimab in advanced cancers. Using immunoSEQ multiplex PCR, the repertoire was profiled, and TCRdb retains in-frame clones only, with some absent. The repertoire holds over 30,000 clones, with roughly 85% as singletons. The starting material was CD4+ or CD8+ T cells sorted from blood, obtained in a trial of the OX40 agonist ivuxolimab. The receptors were sampled from an adult with an advanced solid tumor such as melanoma, head and neck, liver or kidney cancer.

In this sample, this clone turned up a few times. The chain couples TRBV30 to TRBJ1-1, with D hard to call. The CDR3 consists of 13 residues. CDR1 is GTSNPN, CDR2 SVGIG, per germline (reference sequence). V was cut by 8 bases and J by 5 bases, with 18 bases left in between. The CDR3 DNA is TGTGCCAGTGAGCGCCGGGTGGGAACTGAAGCTTTCTTT. Its translation is CASERRVGTEAFF.

The chain uses TRBV10-3 and TRBJ2-7, with 9 nucleotides matching TRBD1. Looked up from germline, CDR1 is ENHRY and CDR2 is SYGVKD. The J segment lost 3 bases and the V segment lost 6 bases, leaving 6 bases of the junction unmatched. The CDR3 runs to 14 residues. The CDR3 here is CAISGTGYNYEQYF. CDR3 nucleotide sequence: TGTGCCATCAGCGGGACAGGGTATAACTACGAGCAGTACTTC.

The rearrangement uses TRBV19 and TRBJ1-1; tentatively, D is TRBD1 (5 bases). Germline lookup yields CDR1 LNHDA and CDR2 SQIVND (reference sequence). The CDR3 has 12 residues. Trimming took 5 bases from V and 5 from J, leaving 9 bases between them. CDR3 sequence: CASSLGLTEAFF. The CDR3 region has the DNA TGTGCCAGTAGTCTGGGACTGACTGAAGCTTTCTTT.

The chain is built from TRBV7-9 and TRBJ2-3; tentatively, D is TRBD2 (6 bases). The V gene lost 3 bases and the J gene lost 1 base, with 14 bases spanning the gap. Looked up from germline, CDR1 is SEHNR and CDR2 is FQNEAQ (reference sequence). CDR3 length equals 16 residues. The CDR3 loop reads CASSFDPGLRTDTQYF. The CDR3 nucleotides read TGTGCCAGCAGCTTCGATCCGGGACTCCGCACAGATACGCAGTATTTT.

This sequence joins TRBV18 and TRBJ1-1, with TRBD1 identical over 12 bases. The germline V gene encodes CDR1 KGHSH and CDR2 LQKENI. The CDR3 runs 17 residues. V lost 4 bases and J lost 3; bases outside the gene matches: 9. CDR3 bases: TGTGCCAGCTCACGCACGGGACAGGGGGCGTGGGACACTGAAGCTTTCTTT. Translated, it gives CASSRTGQGAWDTEAFF. Filled out from reference TRBV18 and TRBJ1-1, the complete variable domain reads NAGVMQNPRHLVRRRGQEARLRCSPMKGHSHVYWYRQLPEEGLKFMVYLQKENIIDESGMPKERFSAEFPKEGPSILRIQQVVRGDSAAYFCASSRTGQGAWDTEAFFGQGTRLTVV.

This clone was detected once. This chain uses TRBV11-2 with TRBJ2-3; D gene unclear. Looked up from germline, CDR1 is SGHAT and CDR2 is FQNNGV. Trimming stripped 2 bases from V and 6 bases from J, with 3 bases between. The CDR3 has 11 residues. In DNA form, the CDR3 reads TGTGCCAGCAGCTTAAGGGATACGCAGTATTTT. Its translation is CASSLRDTQYF.

This rearrangement joins TRBV4-3 to TRBJ2-7; 7 nucleotides line up with TRBD2. The CDR3 spans 17 residues. Trimming cost V 0 bases and J 3 bases; bases outside gene matches: 11. The germline V gene encodes CDR1 LGHNA and CDR2 YSLEER. The CDR3 nucleotides are TGCGCCAGCAGCCAAGATCCGTGGGGGGGGAAGCGCTACGAGCAGTACTTC. Encoded protein: CASSQDPWGGKRYEQYF.

The chain carries TRBV7-2 and TRBJ2-7; 9 bases are shared with TRBD2. This CDR3 is built from 18 residues. Germline CDR1 is SGHTA and CDR2 is FQGNSA. V was pared by 3 bases and J by 1 base, with 13 bases of the junction left unmatched. The CDR3 bases are TGTGCCAGCAGCTTCCAGACTAGCGGAAGTACCCATTCCTACGAGCAGTACTTC. It translates to CASSFQTSGSTHSYEQYF. The whole variable domain, filled in from reference TRBV7-2 and TRBJ2-7, reads GAGVSQSPSNKVTEKGKDVELRCDPISGHTALYWYRQSLGQGLEFLIYFQGNSAPDKSGLPSDRFSAERTGGSVSTLTIQRTQQEDSAVYLCASSFQTSGSTHSYEQYFGPGTRLTVT.

This chain uses TRBV28 with TRBJ1-2; 7 bases are a match to TRBD1. The CDR3 contains 14 residues. The V gene end was trimmed by 7 bases and the J gene end by 7 bases; junction bases not matched to a gene: 12. Germline CDR1 and CDR2: MDHEN and SYDVKM. The DNA of the CDR3 is TGTGCCAGCACCCCCTACCTACAGGGGTCTGGCTACACCTTC. Translated: CASTPYLQGSGYTF.

The chain uses TRBV7-8 and TRBJ1-6; 9 nucleotides align to TRBD1. This CDR3 is built from 14 residues. Losses at the gene ends were 7 bases for V and 7 bases for J; bases not matched to a gene: 5. Germline assignment: CDR1 SGHVS and CDR2 FQNEAQ. CDR3 protein: CASTGDRVNSPLHF. The CDR3 DNA reads as TGTGCCAGCACCGGGGACAGGGTGAATTCACCCCTCCACTTT.

The chain joins TRBV29-1 to TRBJ2-7; TRBD1 matches at 9 bases. J was trimmed by 2 bases and V by 5 bases; bases with no gene match: 1. The CDR3 loop spans 12 amino acids. Germline values: CDR1 SQVTM, CDR2 ANQGSEA. In DNA, the CDR3 is TGCAGCGTTAGGACAGGGGCCTACGAGCAGTACTTC. Translated: CSVRTGAYEQYF.

The V and J genes are TRBV11-2 and TRBJ2-1, with TRBD1 matching 8 bases. The CDR3 extends over 15 amino acids. V shed 6 bases, J shed 6 bases, and the junction held 10 bases outside the gene matches. Germline lookup yields CDR1 SGHAT and CDR2 FQNNGV. CDR3 sequence reads: CASRSTGAPGNEQFF. CDR3 in DNA: TGTGCCAGCAGGTCGACAGGGGCCCCGGGCAATGAGCAGTTCTTC.

The chain is built from TRBV18 and TRBJ2-5; TRBD1 is a possible D gene (5 bases). The CDR3 length is 13 residues. CDR1 is KGHSH, CDR2 LQKENI, per germline. V was cut by 4 bases and J by 4 bases, with 10 bases left in between. The chain's CDR3 is CASSRVQGETQYF. CDR3 coding DNA: TGTGCCAGCTCACGCGTGCAGGGAGAGACCCAGTACTTC. Full variable domain (rest looked up from reference TRBV18 and TRBJ2-5): NAGVMQNPRHLVRRRGQEARLRCSPMKGHSHVYWYRQLPEEGLKFMVYLQKENIIDESGMPKERFSAEFPKEGPSILRIQQVVRGDSAAYFCASSRVQGETQYFGPGTRLLVL.

This rearrangement joins TRBV30 to TRBJ1-1; D is undetermined. The V gene lost 1 base and the J gene lost 6 bases, with 6 bases spanning the gap. The CDR3 contains 11 residues. Germline V gene sequence: CDR1 GTSNPN, CDR2 SVGIG (reference sequence). For the CDR3, the DNA is TGTGCCTGGAGTGCGGTGGCTGAAGCTTTCTTT. It specifies CAWSAVAEAFF.

This chain uses TRBV5-4 with TRBJ1-1; no definite D call. V gave up 4 bases and J gave up 1 base, with 5 bases separating them. Germline V gives CDR1 SGHNT, CDR2 YYREEE (reference sequence). The CDR3 has 12 residues. CDR3: CASSPGNTEAFF. The CDR3 DNA sequence: TGTGCCAGCAGCCCAGGGAACACTGAAGCTTTCTTT.